These 24 T cell receptor beta chains share one sample of origin, sequenced in a study of blood T cell repertoires in COVID-19. Assay used: immunoSEQ multiplex PCR; TCRdb lists only in-frame clones, some missing. The sample has some 200,000 clones, 80% to 85% seen once; the top ten hold about 6%. The sample was peripheral blood. The receptors stem from a woman aged 40 to 50 with acute or convalescent COVID-19.

The sample holds one count of this clone. The chain links TRBV3-1 (or the pseudogene TRBV3-2) to TRBJ1-1, with 7 bases aligning to TRBD1. Per germline, CDR1 LGHDT and CDR2 YNNKEL (reference sequence). The CDR3 loop spans 15 amino acids. The junction had 5 bases not matched to a gene; V was cut back by 4 bases and J by 0 bases. The DNA of the CDR3 is TGTGCCAGCAGCCCCTGGACAGGAATGAACACTGAAGCTTTCTTT. It yields the protein CASSPWTGMNTEAFF.

This chain connects TRBV6-5 to TRBJ2-1; 12 bases align to TRBD2. Unmatched junction bases numbered 6, after V lost 9 bases and J lost 9 bases. Germline V CDR1 and CDR2: MNHEY, SVGAGI. The CDR3 length is 13 residues. In DNA form, the CDR3 reads TGTGCCAGTCGGACTAGCGGGAATGGTGAGCAGTTCTTC. It codes for CASRTSGNGEQFF.

This chain connects TRBV30 to TRBJ2-7; no firm D call. V lost 0 bases and J 5 bases, leaving 11 bases between the germline ends. The CDR3 extends over 13 amino acids. Germline CDR1 and CDR2: GTSNPN and SVGIG (reference sequence). CDR3 region: CAWSVNRANEQYF. CDR3 coding DNA: TGTGCCTGGAGTGTTAATAGAGCCAACGAGCAGTACTTC.

The chain joins TRBV4-1 to TRBJ1-3; D not resolved. CDR1 is MGHRA, CDR2 YSYEKL, per germline. There are 16 residues in the CDR3. Trimming took off 1 base at V and 0 bases at J, with 10 bases between the two ends. The CDR3 DNA reads as TGCGCCAGCAGCCAAGGTGCAGGCCTCTCTGGAAACACCATATATTTT. This codes for CASSQGAGLSGNTIYF.

V usage is TRBV18 and J usage is TRBJ2-7; D unresolved. This CDR3 has 13 residues. Germline assignment: CDR1 KGHSH and CDR2 LQKENI. V was trimmed by 6 bases and J by 2 bases, leaving 11 bases between them. CDR3 sequence: CASSPKSPYEQYF. CDR3 DNA sequence: TGTGCCAGCTCTCCTAAAAGCCCCTACGAGCAGTACTTC. The variable domain in full, with the rest retrieved from reference TRBV18 and TRBJ2-7, is NAGVMQNPRHLVRRRGQEARLRCSPMKGHSHVYWYRQLPEEGLKFMVYLQKENIIDESGMPKERFSAEFPKEGPSILRIQQVVRGDSAAYFCASSPKSPYEQYFGPGTRLTVT.

The V gene is TRBV7-9, the J gene TRBJ1-4; D is possibly TRBD1 (6 bases). The CDR3 sequence is 14 residues long. Germline-derived CDR1 and CDR2 are SEHNR and FQNEAQ (reference sequence). The V end lost 5 bases, the J end lost 5 bases, and 12 bases lay between the germline ends. In nucleotides, the CDR3 is TGTGCCAGCAGCGCCCAAACAGGGAATGAAAAACTGTTTTTT. It is translated as CASSAQTGNEKLFF.

The chain employs TRBV2 and TRBJ2-4, with D perhaps TRBD1 (5 bases). The CDR3 runs to 16 residues. Germline V gene sequence: CDR1 SNHLY, CDR2 FYNNEI. V was shortened by 1 base and J by 7 bases, with 17 bases between the two germline ends. CDR3 sequence reads: CASSEEATAIWNIQYF. For the CDR3, the DNA is TGTGCCAGCAGTGAAGAGGCGACAGCCATTTGGAACATTCAGTACTTC.

The chain links TRBV28 to TRBJ1-1; TRBD1 might be the D (5 bases). V lost 0 bases and J 1 base, leaving 9 bases between the germline ends. Germline CDR1 is MDHEN and CDR2 is SYDVKM. The CDR3 is 15 residues long. For the CDR3, the DNA is TGTGCCAGCAGTTTATGGATCGGACAGAACACTGAAGCTTTCTTT. Translation: CASSLWIGQNTEAFF.

The chain couples TRBV7-2 to TRBJ1-2; weak D call: TRBD1 (6 bases). V shed 5 bases and J shed 2 bases, with 9 bases lying between them. Germline-derived CDR1 and CDR2 are SGHTA and FQGNSA. This CDR3 contains 13 residues. The CDR3 sequence: CASSMDSNYGYTF. In nucleotides, the CDR3 is TGTGCCAGCAGCATGGACAGCAACTATGGCTACACCTTC.

The gene calls are TRBV7-9 and TRBJ2-2, with TRBD1 matching 9 bases. The CDR3 runs 16 residues. Germline assignment: CDR1 SEHNR and CDR2 FQNEAQ (reference sequence). The V segment lost 5 bases and the J segment 7 bases; nucleotides outside the gene matches: 11. This CDR3 is CASSAPGQGFGGELFF. In nucleotides, the CDR3 is TGTGCCAGCAGCGCTCCGGGACAGGGTTTTGGCGGGGAGCTGTTTTTT.

The chain couples TRBV28 to TRBJ1-2; TRBD1 agrees at 7 bases. The CDR3 is 13 amino acids. The trim removed 3 bases at V and 3 bases at J, leaving 1 base unmatched. The V gene's germline CDR1 is MDHEN and CDR2 SYDVKM. The CDR3 DNA follows: TGTGCCAGCAGTTTCGACAGGGACTATGGCTACACCTTC. It translates to CASSFDRDYGYTF.

The chain is built from TRBV13 and TRBJ2-7; D gene uncertain. The germline V gene encodes CDR1 PRHDT and CDR2 FYEKMQ (reference sequence). CDR3 length equals 14 residues. Trimming cost V 3 bases and J 2 bases, with 11 bases left between them. CDR3 residues: CASSFSNRPYEQYF. Here the CDR3 DNA reads TGTGCCAGCAGCTTTAGTAACAGACCCTACGAGCAGTACTTC.

The chain uses TRBV5-6 and TRBJ1-2, with 11 bases identical to TRBD1. This CDR3 comprises 17 residues. From germline, CDR1 is SGHDT and CDR2 YYEEEE. After removal of 5 bases from V and 3 bases from J, the junction contained 12 bases not matched to a gene. This CDR3 reads CASSYRDRGVPDYGYTF. CDR3 coding DNA: TGTGCCAGCAGTTACCGGGACAGGGGGGTTCCGGACTATGGCTACACCTTC.

This chain links TRBV20-1 with TRBJ1-1; D ambiguous. The length of the CDR3 is 10 residues. Trimming pared 2 bases from V and 7 bases from J, leaving 5 bases between. Germline loops: CDR1 DFQATT, CDR2 SNEGSKA (reference sequence). CDR3 coding DNA: TGCAGTGCTAGAATCAGTGAAGCTTTCTTT. Its translation: CSARISEAFF.

The rearrangement joins TRBV27 to TRBJ1-1; no definite D call. Germline assignment: CDR1 MNHEY and CDR2 SMNVEV (reference sequence). The length of the CDR3 is 14 residues. V lost 0 bases to trimming and J lost 5 bases, with 10 bases between them. The chain's CDR3 is CASSLSREKTEAFF. Here the CDR3 DNA reads TGTGCCAGCAGTTTATCGCGGGAAAAGACTGAAGCTTTCTTT.

The V gene is TRBV18, the J gene TRBJ1-1, with TRBD1 as a possible D gene (5 bases). The CDR3 has 14 amino acids. Trimming removed 2 bases at V and 6 bases at J, with 13 bases between. From germline, CDR1 is KGHSH and CDR2 LQKENI. Here the CDR3 reads CASSPSAGLAEAFF. Written as DNA, the CDR3 is TGTGCCAGCTCACCATCCGCAGGGTTGGCTGAAGCTTTCTTT. Combining the CDR3 with reference TRBV18 and TRBJ1-1 gives the whole variable domain NAGVMQNPRHLVRRRGQEARLRCSPMKGHSHVYWYRQLPEEGLKFMVYLQKENIIDESGMPKERFSAEFPKEGPSILRIQQVVRGDSAAYFCASSPSAGLAEAFFGQGTRLTVV.

The chain links TRBV2 to TRBJ1-1; tentative D call: TRBD1 (5 bases). Germline loops: CDR1 SNHLY, CDR2 FYNNEI. The CDR3 sequence is 13 residues long. The V and J ends lost 5 bases and 6 bases respectively, with 13 bases between them. The CDR3 nucleotides are TGTGCCAGCAGTTCACGAAGGGGCCCTGAAGCTTTCTTT. It translates to CASSSRRGPEAFF.

The CDR3 coding sequence is TGTGCCAGCAGCTTAGCCGTAGCGGGAGCGAAAGGGGAGCTGTTTTTT. Its protein product is CASSLAVAGAKGELFF. The chain combines TRBV7-8 with TRBJ2-2, with 9 bases fitting TRBD2. The CDR3 consists of 16 residues. Looked up from germline, CDR1 is SGHVS and CDR2 is FQNEAQ. Trimming cost V 0 bases and J 8 bases; bases outside gene matches: 7.

Here the CDR3 DNA reads TGTGCCAGCAGCATCAGACAGGGGTCCGGGGCCAACGTCCTGACTTTC. It yields the protein CASSIRQGSGANVLTF. J is TRBJ2-6 and V is TRBV7-7; 8 bases match TRBD1. The CDR3 runs 16 residues. CDR1 and CDR2 from the germline V gene are SSHAT and FNYEAQ (reference sequence). Losses at the gene ends were 5 bases for V and 4 bases for J; bases not matched to a gene: 7.

This chain uses TRBV19 with TRBJ1-6; 7 positions agree with TRBD1. CDR3 length: 15 amino acids. After removal of 3 bases from V and 8 bases from J, the junction contained 7 bases not matched to a gene. Germline-derived CDR1 and CDR2 are LNHDA and SQIVND (reference sequence). The CDR3 protein is CASSILPGTDSPLHF. The CDR3 region has the DNA TGTGCCAGTAGTATTCTCCCCGGGACAGATTCACCCCTCCACTTT.

The chain employs TRBV9 and TRBJ2-3; 10 nucleotides align to TRBD2. Germline assignment: CDR1 SGDLS and CDR2 YYNGEE. The CDR3 is 15 residues long. Trimming removed 1 base from V and 1 base from J; junction bases left unmatched: 0. Here the CDR3 reads CASSVLAGGTDTQYF. Written as DNA, the CDR3 is TGTGCCAGCAGCGTACTAGCGGGGGGCACAGATACGCAGTATTTT.

The chain joins TRBV10-2 to TRBJ2-7; 7 bases are a match to TRBD1. The length of the CDR3 is 18 residues. The ends lost 10 bases at V and 4 bases at J; junction bases unmatched: 25. Per the germline V gene, CDR1 is WSHSY and CDR2 is SAAADI. The CDR3 nucleotides read TGCGCCACTATAGGGACAGCGACCGATCGTGGACCACGTTACGAGCAGTACTTC. Translating gives CATIGTATDRGPRYEQYF.

The chain combines TRBV5-1 with TRBJ2-7; the match to TRBD2 covers 14 bases. The V segment lost 2 bases and the J segment 4 bases; nucleotides outside the gene matches: 8. Germline V lookup: CDR1 SGHRS, CDR2 YFSETQ. The CDR3 consists of 17 residues. The DNA for the CDR3 is TGCGCCAGCAGCTTCTCCGGGACTAGCGGGAGTCTTTACGAGCAGTACTTC. This gives the protein CASSFSGTSGSLYEQYF.

The rearrangement uses TRBV5-4 and TRBJ1-1; 12 nucleotides line up with TRBD1. This CDR3 region has 15 residues. CDR1 and CDR2 (germline): SGHNT, YYREEE (reference sequence). The V gene end was trimmed by 3 bases and the J gene end by 2 bases; junction bases not matched to a gene: 2. CDR3 nucleotides: TGTGCCAGCAGCTGGGGGACAGGGGGCAACACTGAAGCTTTCTTT. Residues: CASSWGTGGNTEAFF.